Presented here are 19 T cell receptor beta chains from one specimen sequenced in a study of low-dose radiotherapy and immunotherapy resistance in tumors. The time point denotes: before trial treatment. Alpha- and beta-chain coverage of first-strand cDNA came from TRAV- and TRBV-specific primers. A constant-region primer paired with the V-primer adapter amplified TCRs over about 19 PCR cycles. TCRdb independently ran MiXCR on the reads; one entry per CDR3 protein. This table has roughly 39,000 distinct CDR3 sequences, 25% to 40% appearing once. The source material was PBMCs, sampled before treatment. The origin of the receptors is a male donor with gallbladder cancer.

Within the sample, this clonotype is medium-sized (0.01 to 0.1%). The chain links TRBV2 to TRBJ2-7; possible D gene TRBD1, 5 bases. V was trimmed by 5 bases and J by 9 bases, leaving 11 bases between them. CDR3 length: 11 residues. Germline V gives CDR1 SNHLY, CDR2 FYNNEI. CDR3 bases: TGTGCCAGCAGTATGACAGTGGGGCAGTACTTC. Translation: CASSMTVGQYF.

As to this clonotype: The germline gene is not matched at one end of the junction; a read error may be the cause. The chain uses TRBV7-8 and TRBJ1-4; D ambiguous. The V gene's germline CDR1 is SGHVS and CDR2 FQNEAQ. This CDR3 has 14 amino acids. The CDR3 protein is CASSLRNKNEKLVF. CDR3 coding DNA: TGTGCCAGCAGCCTCCGGAACAAGAATGAAAAACTGGTTTTT.

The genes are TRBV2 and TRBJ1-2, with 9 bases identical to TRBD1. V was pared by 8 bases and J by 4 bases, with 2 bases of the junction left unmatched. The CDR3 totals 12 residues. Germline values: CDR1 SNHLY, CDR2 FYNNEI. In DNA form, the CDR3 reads TGTGCCAGCGGGACAGGGCCCTATGGCTACACCTTC. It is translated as CASGTGPYGYTF. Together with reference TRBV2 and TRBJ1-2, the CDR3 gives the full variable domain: EPEVTQTPSHQVTQMGQEVILRCVPISNHLYFYWYRQILGQKVEFLVSFYNNEISEKSEIFDDQFSVERPDGSNFTLKIRSTKLEDSAMYFCASGTGPYGYTFGSGTRLTVV.

The DNA of the CDR3 is TGTGCCAGCAGCTCTAGTGCAGATACGCAGTATTTT. Protein sequence: CASSSSADTQYF. The chain carries TRBV7-2 and TRBJ2-3; D gene ambiguous. The V end lost 4 bases, the J end lost 4 bases, and 6 bases lay between the germline ends. The CDR3 has 12 amino acids. From germline, CDR1 is SGHTA and CDR2 FQGNSA.

CDR3 DNA sequence: TGTGCCAGCAGACCCCGACAGGGACGGGCTGAAAAACTGTTTTTT. Amino acids: CASRPRQGRAEKLFF. V and J are TRBV6-2 or TRBV6-3 and TRBJ1-4, with 7 bases fitting TRBD1. Trimming cost V 6 bases and J 7 bases; bases outside gene matches: 11. Germline V lookup: CDR1 MNHEY, CDR2 SVGEGT. The CDR3 is made up of 15 amino acids.

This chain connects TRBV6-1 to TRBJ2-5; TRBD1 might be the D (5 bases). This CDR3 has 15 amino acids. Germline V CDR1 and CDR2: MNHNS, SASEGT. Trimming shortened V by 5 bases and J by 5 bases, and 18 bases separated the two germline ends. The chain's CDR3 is CASSHLQASQETQYF. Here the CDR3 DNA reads TGTGCCAGCAGTCACCTACAGGCGTCCCAGGAGACCCAGTACTTC.

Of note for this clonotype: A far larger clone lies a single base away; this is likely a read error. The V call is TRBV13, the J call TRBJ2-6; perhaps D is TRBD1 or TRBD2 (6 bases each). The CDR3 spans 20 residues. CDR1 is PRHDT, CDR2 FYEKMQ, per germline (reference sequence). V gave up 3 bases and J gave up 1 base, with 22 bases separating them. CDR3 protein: CASSFGGPGHWMSGANVLTF. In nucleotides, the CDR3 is TGTGCCAGCAGCTTTGGGGGGCCTGGACACTGGATGTCTGGGGCCAACGTCCTGACTTTC.

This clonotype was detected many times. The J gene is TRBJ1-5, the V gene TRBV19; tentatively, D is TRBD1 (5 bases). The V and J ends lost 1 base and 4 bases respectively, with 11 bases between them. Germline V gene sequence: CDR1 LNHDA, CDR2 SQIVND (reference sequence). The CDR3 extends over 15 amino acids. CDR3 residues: CASSIVRGWNQPQHF. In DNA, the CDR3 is TGTGCCAGTAGTATAGTAAGGGGCTGGAATCAGCCCCAGCATTTT.

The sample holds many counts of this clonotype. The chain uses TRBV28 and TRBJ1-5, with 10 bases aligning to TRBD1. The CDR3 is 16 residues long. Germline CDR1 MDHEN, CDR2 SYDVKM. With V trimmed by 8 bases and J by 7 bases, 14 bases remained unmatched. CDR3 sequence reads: CASQRPWTGGWQPQHF. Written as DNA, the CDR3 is TGTGCCAGCCAACGACCATGGACAGGGGGATGGCAGCCCCAGCATTTT.

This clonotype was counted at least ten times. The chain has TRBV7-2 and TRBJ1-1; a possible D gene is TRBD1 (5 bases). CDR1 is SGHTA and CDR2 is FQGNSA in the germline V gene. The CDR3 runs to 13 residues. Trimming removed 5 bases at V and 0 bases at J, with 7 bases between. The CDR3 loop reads CASSTRVNTEAFF. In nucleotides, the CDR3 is TGTGCCAGCAGCACCAGGGTGAACACTGAAGCTTTCTTT.

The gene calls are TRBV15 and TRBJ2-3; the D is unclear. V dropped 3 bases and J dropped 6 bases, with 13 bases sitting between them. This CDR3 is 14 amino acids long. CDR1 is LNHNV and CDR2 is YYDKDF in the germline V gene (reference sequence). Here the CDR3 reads CATSRRTTVDTQYF. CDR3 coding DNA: TGTGCCACCAGCAGGCGGACCACAGTGGATACGCAGTATTTT.

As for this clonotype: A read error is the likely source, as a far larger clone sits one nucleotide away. The CDR3 DNA reads TGTGCCAGCACAAGGGGATGGCGGAACACTGAAGCTTTCTTT. This translates into CASTRGWRNTEAFF. The V call is TRBV6-2 or TRBV6-3, the J call TRBJ1-1; a possible D gene is TRBD1 (5 bases). Trimming cost V 7 bases and J 1 base, with 13 bases left between them. The CDR3 is made up of 14 amino acids. Germline CDR1 and CDR2: MNHEY and SVGEGT.

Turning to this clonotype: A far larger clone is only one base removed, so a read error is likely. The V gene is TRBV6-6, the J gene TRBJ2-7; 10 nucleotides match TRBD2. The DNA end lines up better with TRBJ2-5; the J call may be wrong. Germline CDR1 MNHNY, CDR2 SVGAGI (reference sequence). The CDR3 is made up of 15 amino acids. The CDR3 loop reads CASSGSGGARETQYF. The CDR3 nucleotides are TGTGCCAGCAGCGGCAGCGGGGGGGCAAGGGAGACCCAGTACTTC.

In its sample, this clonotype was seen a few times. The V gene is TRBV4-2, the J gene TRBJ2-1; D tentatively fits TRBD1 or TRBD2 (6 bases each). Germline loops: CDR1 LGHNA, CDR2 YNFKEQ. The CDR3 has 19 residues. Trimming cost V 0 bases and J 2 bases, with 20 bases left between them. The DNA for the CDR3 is TGTGCCAGCAGCCAAGATAATTCAGGTGGGCGGGACACCTACAATGAGCAGTTCTTC. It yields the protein CASSQDNSGGRDTYNEQFF.

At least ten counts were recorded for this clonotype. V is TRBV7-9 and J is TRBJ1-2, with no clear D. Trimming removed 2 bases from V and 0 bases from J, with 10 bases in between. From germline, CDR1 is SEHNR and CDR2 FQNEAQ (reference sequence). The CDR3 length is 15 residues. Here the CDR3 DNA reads TGTGCCAGCAGCTTAAATGATCCTTCTAACTATGGCTACACCTTC. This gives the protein CASSLNDPSNYGYTF.

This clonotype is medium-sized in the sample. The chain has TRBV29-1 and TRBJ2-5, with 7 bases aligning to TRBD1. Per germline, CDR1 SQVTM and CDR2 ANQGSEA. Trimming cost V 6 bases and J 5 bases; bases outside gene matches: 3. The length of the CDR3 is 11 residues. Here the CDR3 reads CSVGQRETQYF. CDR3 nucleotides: TGCAGCGTGGGACAGAGGGAGACCCAGTACTTC.

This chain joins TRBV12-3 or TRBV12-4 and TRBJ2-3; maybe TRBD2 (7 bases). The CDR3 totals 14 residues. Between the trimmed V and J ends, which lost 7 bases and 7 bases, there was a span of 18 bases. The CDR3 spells CASTLGGPSHTQYF. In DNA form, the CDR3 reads TGTGCCAGCACCTTGGGGGGGCCGTCCCATACGCAGTATTTT.

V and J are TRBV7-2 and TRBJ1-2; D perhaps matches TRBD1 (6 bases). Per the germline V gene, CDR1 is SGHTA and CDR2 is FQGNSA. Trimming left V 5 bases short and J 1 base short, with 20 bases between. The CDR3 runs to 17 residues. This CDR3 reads CASSLGGAHALNYGYTF. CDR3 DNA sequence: TGTGCCAGCAGCCTAGGGGGGGCCCATGCCCTTAACTATGGCTACACCTTC.

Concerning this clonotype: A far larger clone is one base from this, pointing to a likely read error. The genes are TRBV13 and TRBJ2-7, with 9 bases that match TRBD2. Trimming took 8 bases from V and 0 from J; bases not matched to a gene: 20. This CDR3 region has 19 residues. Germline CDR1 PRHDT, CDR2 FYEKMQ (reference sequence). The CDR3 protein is CASAIRPRVAGALSYEQYF. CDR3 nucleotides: TGTGCCAGCGCAATCCGCCCGAGGGTAGCGGGGGCCCTCTCCTACGAGCAGTACTTC.